This TCR beta chain was recorded in a study of blood T cells in healthy people across ages. Findings of the study overall: The study found TCR beta diversity correlated strongly with naive T cell percentage. While age rose, TCR beta diversity per million T cells dropped in a roughly linear way.

To note about this clonotype: Its specificity is not known.

Trimming cost V 6 bases and J 4 bases; bases outside gene matches: 9. The CDR3 contains 15 residues. Alongside a J-beta primer mix, a sample-barcoded 5' primer served in a second PCR lasting roughly 6 to 11 cycles. One entry per CDR3 protein results from TCRdb running MiXCR on the 5' RACE reads. The repertoire holds about 640,000 distinct CDR3 sequences, with 58% as singletons. This TCR was sampled from a man aged 55 to 70 in good health. The sequenced sample consisted of blood. The rearrangement joins TRBV12-3 or TRBV12-4 to TRBJ2-3; the match to TRBD2 covers 8 bases. CDR3 nucleotide sequence: TGTGCCAGCAGAGGAGGGAGCGGGAGAGCAGATACGCAGTATTTT. It codes for CASRGGSGRADTQYF.